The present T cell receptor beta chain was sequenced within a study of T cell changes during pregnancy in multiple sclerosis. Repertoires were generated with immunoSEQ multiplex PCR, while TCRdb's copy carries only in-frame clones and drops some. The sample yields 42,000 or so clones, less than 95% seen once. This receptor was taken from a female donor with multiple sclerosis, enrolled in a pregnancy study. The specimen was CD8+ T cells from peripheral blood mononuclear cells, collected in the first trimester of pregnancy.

The CDR3 loop is CASSGQGAPYEQYF. CDR3 nucleotide sequence: TGTGCCAGTAGTGGACAGGGGGCCCCCTACGAGCAGTACTTC. J is TRBJ2-7 and V is TRBV19; 11 bases are shared with TRBD1. V dropped 5 bases and J dropped 2; count of bases not matched to a gene: 2. Germline V gene sequence: CDR1 LNHDA, CDR2 SQIVND (reference sequence). The CDR3 length is 14 residues.